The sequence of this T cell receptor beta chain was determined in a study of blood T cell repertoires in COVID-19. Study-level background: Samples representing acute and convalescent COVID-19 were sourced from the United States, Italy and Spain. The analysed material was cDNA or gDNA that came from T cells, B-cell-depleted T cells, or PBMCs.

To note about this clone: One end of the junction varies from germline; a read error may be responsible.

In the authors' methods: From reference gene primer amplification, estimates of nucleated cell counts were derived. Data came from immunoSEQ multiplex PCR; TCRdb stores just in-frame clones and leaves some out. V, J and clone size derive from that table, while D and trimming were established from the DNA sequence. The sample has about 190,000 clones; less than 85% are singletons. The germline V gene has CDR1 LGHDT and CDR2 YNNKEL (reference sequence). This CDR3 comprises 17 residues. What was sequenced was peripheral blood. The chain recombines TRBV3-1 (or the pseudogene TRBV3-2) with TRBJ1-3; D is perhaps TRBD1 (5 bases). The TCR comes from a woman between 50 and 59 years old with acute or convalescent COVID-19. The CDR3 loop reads CASSQGGTEGSGNTIYF. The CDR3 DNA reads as TGTGCCAGCAGTCAAGGAGGGACGGAGGGTTCCGGAAACACCATATATTTT.